A selection of T cell receptor beta chains follows, all from one sample in a study of CD8 T cells in Susac syndrome. TCRdb re-called the immunoSEQ multiplex PCR reads with MiXCR, one entry per CDR3 protein. The table has about 160,000 distinct CDR3 sequences, around 94% seen once. Sequencing used CD4+ T cells from PBMCs. The receptors shown here come from a human donor with multiple sclerosis. The CDR3 runs from the conserved cysteine through the conserved F or W. Each record gives: D gene, J gene, clone size, V gene, CDR3 DNA, CDR3 protein. The D gene is left open where the match is weak. Not all rows give a size; the values are once, few, many and, for expanded clones, a class.

.	TRBJ1-1	.	TRBV3-1	TGTGCCAGCAGCCAAGATCCCGGTGAAGCTTTCTTT	CASSQDPGEAFF
.	TRBJ2-5	.	TRBV7-2	TGTGCCAGCAGCTTAAACCCCGCGACGGGGACCCAGTACTTC	CASSLNPATGTQYF
.	TRBJ2-1	.	TRBV12-5	TGTGCTAGTGGTTTGGTGACGACCGTCACTATAGGGGAGTCCCCCACCAAGCAGTTCTTC	CASGLVTTVTIGESPTKQFF
.	TRBJ2-5	.	TRBV20-1	TGCAGTCAAGCGGTAGCAACTGGGACCCAGTACTTC	CSQAVATGTQYF
TRBD2	TRBJ2-7	.	TRBV20-1	TGCAGTGCTTGGGGCCGGGGACTAGCGGGACAGTACGAGCAGTACTTC	CSAWGRGLAGQYEQYF
.	TRBJ2-5	.	TRBV7-9	TGTGCCAGCAGCTTAGGACTTGGACTTCAAGAGACCCAGTACTTC	CASSLGLGLQETQYF
.	TRBJ1-5	.	TRBV20-1	TGCAGTGCTAGAGGGGGGCGGGGACAGCCCCAGCATTTT	CSARGGRGQPQHF
TRBD1	TRBJ1-1	once	TRBV27	TGTGCCAGCAGTTTAAGGACAGGGGGCATGAACACTGAAGCTTCCTTT	CASSLRTGGMNTEASF
.	TRBJ2-2	.	TRBV12-3/TRBV12-4	TGTGCCAGCAGTTTATCGCCGAGAACCTTGGGCGGGGAGCTGTTTTTT	CASSLSPRTLGGELFF
TRBD2	TRBJ2-5	.	TRBV6-1	TGTGCCAGCAGTGGAACCTTGACTAGCGGGAGTTGGGAGACCCAGTACTTC	CASSGTLTSGSWETQYF
.	TRBJ1-4	once	TRBV20-1	TGCAGTGCCTATCGGAGTAGTAAGGAAAAACTGTTTTTT	CSAYRSSKEKLFF
.	TRBJ2-7	once	TRBV9	TGTGCCAGCAGCGTGACAGGTCTCCCCCGGTTTGGAGAGCAGTACTTC	CASSVTGLPRFGEQYF
TRBD1	TRBJ1-1	.	TRBV6-2/TRBV6-3	TGTGCCAGCAGTGAAACAGGGGGTCGGACTGAAGCTTTCTTT	CASSETGGRTEAFF
TRBD2	TRBJ2-5	once	TRBV11-2	TGTGCCAGCAGTCATAAAGCGGGAGGGCCCCCAGAGACCCAGTACTTC	CASSHKAGGPPETQYF
TRBD2	TRBJ2-3	.	TRBV20-1	TGCAGTGCCCTAGCGGGGACCACAGATACGCAGTATTTT	CSALAGTTDTQYF
TRBD1	TRBJ1-3	.	TRBV7-9	TGTGCCAGCAGGTGGGGACAGGGATCTGGAAACACCATATATTTT	CASRWGQGSGNTIYF
.	TRBJ1-2	once	TRBV6-5	TGTGCCAGCAGCTCCCCCGCGGTATCCTATGGCTACACCTTC	CASSSPAVSYGYTF
.	TRBJ2-5	.	TRBV6-1	TGTGCCAGCCGGGGTACAGTAAAAGAGACCCAGTACTTC	CASRGTVKETQYF
.	TRBJ2-3	.	TRBV6-5	TGTGCCAGCAGTTACGGGGACCCTAGAGATACGCAGTATTTT	CASSYGDPRDTQYF
.	TRBJ1-1	.	TRBV5-6	TGTGCCAGCAGCTTGGGAGGACAGTATTACGCTGAAGCTTTCTTT	CASSLGGQYYAEAFF
.	TRBJ1-1	.	TRBV20-1	TGCAGTGCTACATACAGGGAACCTGAAGCTTTCTTT	CSATYREPEAFF
.	TRBJ2-7	.	TRBV7-2	TGTGCCAGCAGCCTTATGTGGCTGGCGGCCAATACCTACGAGCAGTACTTC	CASSLMWLAANTYEQYF
.	TRBJ2-5	once	TRBV18	TGTGCCAGCTCACCACCGGGGACACCAGGGGAGACCCAGTACTTC	CASSPPGTPGETQYF
.	TRBJ2-6	.	TRBV29-1	TGCAGCGTTGAAGGGGTGGCCGGGGCCAACGTCCTGACTTTC	CSVEGVAGANVLTF
.	TRBJ1-5	.	TRBV4-1	TGCGCCAGCAGCCACCCCAAAGGGAAAGGGGGGAACGATCAGCCCCAGCATTTT	CASSHPKGKGGNDQPQHF
TRBD2	TRBJ2-1	.	TRBV3-1	TGTGCCAGCAGCCAAGATCTTGGCCTAGCGGGATTTAATGAGCAGTTCTTC	CASSQDLGLAGFNEQFF
.	TRBJ2-5	once	TRBV10-3	TGTGCCATCAGAGGGGAGGAGACCCAGTACTTC	CAIRGEETQYF
TRBD1	TRBJ2-5	once	TRBV29-1	TGCAGCGTTGAAAAAGGGGGCGGGGAGACCCAGTACTTC	CSVEKGGGETQYF
.	TRBJ2-7	.	TRBV23-1	TGCGCCAGCAGTCACGAACCGAGCACCTCCGAGCAGTACTTC	CASSHEPSTSEQYF
.	TRBJ2-3	.	TRBV30	TGTGCCTGGAGTAGCACAGTAGATACGCAGTATTTT	CAWSSTVDTQYF
.	TRBJ2-7	once	TRBV6-5	TGTGCCAGCAGTTATTGGGCAGCCACCCCCTACGAGCAGTACTTC	CASSYWAATPYEQYF
.	TRBJ1-2	.	TRBV9	TGTGCCAGCAGACTAGGGACCGCGCCCTATGGCTACACCTTC	CASRLGTAPYGYTF
TRBD1	TRBJ2-7	.	TRBV27	TGTGCCAGCAGCCTAACCGGGACAGCTCCCTACGAGCAGTACTTC	CASSLTGTAPYEQYF
.	TRBJ2-1	.	TRBV11-1	TGTGCCAGCACCCTAGACGGAGTACAACACAATGAGCAGTTCTTC	CASTLDGVQHNEQFF
.	TRBJ2-3	.	TRBV6-1	TGTGCCAGCAGTAAGTCACAGGGATCTGGAGCAGATACGCAGTATTTT	CASSKSQGSGADTQYF
TRBD1	TRBJ1-1	.	TRBV7-9	TGTGCCAGCAGCTTAGATTGGCAGGGGGCGCGAAGGGCTGAAGCTTTCTTT	CASSLDWQGARRAEAFF
TRBD2	TRBJ2-1	.	TRBV20-1	TGCAGTGCCCAACGAAGCGGGACCGACAGAGGTGAGCAGTTCTTC	CSAQRSGTDRGEQFF
TRBD1	TRBJ2-7	.	TRBV29-1	TGCAGCGTCACCGGGACAGGGGGCTCTTTTGGCGAGCAGTACTTC	CSVTGTGGSFGEQYF
.	TRBJ2-3	.	TRBV5-1	TGCGCCAGCAGCTTGGGACAGGGAGGTACGCAGTATTTT	CASSLGQGGTQYF
TRBD2	TRBJ2-7	.	TRBV4-2	TGTGCCAGCAGCCAAGTGGGTAGCGGGAGTTACGAGCAGTACTTC	CASSQVGSGSYEQYF
TRBD1	TRBJ1-2	.	TRBV5-6	TGTGCCAGCAGCTTCTCAGGGGGGAACACCTTC	CASSFSGGNTF